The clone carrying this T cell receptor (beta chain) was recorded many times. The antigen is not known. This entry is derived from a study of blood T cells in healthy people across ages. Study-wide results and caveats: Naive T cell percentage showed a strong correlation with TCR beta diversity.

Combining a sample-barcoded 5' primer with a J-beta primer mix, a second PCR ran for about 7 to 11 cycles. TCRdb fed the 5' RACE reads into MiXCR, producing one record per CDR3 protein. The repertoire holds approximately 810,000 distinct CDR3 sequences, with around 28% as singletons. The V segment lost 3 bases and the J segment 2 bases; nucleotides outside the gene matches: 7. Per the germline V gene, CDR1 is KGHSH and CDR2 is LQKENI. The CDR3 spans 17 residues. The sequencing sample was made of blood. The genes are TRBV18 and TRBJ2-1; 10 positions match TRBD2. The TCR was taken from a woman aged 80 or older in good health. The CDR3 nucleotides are TGTGCCAGCTCACCGGCTGGAGCGGGGGGGCCCTACAATGAGCAGTTCTTC. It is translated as CASSPAGAGGPYNEQFF.